The present entry profiles one T cell receptor beta chain with its context. Its target is unknown. Germline assignment: CDR1 SSHAT and CDR2 FNYEAQ (reference sequence). V was clipped by 10 bases and J by 5 bases; unmatched bases: 5. The CDR3 loop spans 13 amino acids. This PCR relied on a set of 60 Vbeta primers and 13 Jbeta primers. Some clones are missing from TCRdb's copy, which holds only in-frame ones; the method was immunoSEQ multiplex PCR. The profile shows about 65,000 clones, over 50% of them singletons. This specimen comes from a study of cytomegalovirus exposure and HLA in healthy donors. Study observations and caveats: Immune exposure data for these donors was limited to CMV serostatus. Several V segments, TRBV6-2 and TRBV6-3 among them, could not be told apart and were dropped.

Sequencing input: PBMCs. The rearrangement uses TRBV7-7 and TRBJ2-3; 11 nucleotides line up with TRBD2. The receptor was derived from a man between 25 and 39 years old in good health and CMV-seronegative. This CDR3 reads CAIAGGPGDTQYF. The CDR3 DNA reads as TGTGCCATAGCGGGGGGGCCAGGAGATACGCAGTATTTT.